The text below deals with one T cell receptor (beta chain). Antigen specificity is unknown. CDR1 is MDHEN and CDR2 is SYDVKM in the germline V gene. The CDR3 runs 17 residues. V trimming: 7 bases; J trimming: 5 bases; junction bases outside the gene matches: 12. TCRdb re-derived calls from the reads in MiXCR, one entry per CDR3 protein. The table has around 800,000 distinct CDR3 sequences, around a third seen once. The entry originates in a study of T cell repertoires in cytomegalovirus infection. Study summary: Both recently identified HLA-C-restricted and well-studied HLA-B-restricted CMV epitopes were used in the study. Public signatures in TCR beta pointed to CMV infection and matching HLA type. Study-level results: Dominant in the ex vivo response were TCR beta clonotypes restricted by HLA-C and specific for CMV. Adding up the frequency of public TCR beta families identified people who carried CMV plus the relevant HLA.

V and J are TRBV28 and TRBJ2-2, with 11 bases matching TRBD2. This clonotype originated in a human donor in good health (CMV status not recorded). Some clones in this sample may be carry-over from other donors' samples. The sample here was cultured CD8+ T cells from PBMCs, taken from culture after CMV antigen stimulation. The CDR3 protein is CASTLGTSGFWTGELFF. The CDR3 DNA sequence: TGTGCCAGCACCCTCGGGACTAGCGGCTTTTGGACCGGGGAGCTGTTTTTT.